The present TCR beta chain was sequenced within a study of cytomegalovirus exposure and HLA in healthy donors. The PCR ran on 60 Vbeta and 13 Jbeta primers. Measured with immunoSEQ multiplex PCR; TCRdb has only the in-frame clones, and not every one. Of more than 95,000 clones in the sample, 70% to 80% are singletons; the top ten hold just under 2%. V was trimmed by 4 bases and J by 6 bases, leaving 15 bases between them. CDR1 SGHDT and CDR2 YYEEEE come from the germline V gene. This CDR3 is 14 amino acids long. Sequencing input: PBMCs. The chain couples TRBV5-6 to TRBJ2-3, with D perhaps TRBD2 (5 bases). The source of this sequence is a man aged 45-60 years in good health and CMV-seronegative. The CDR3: CASSLRGNSDTQYF. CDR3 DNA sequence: TGTGCCAGCAGCCTTAGAGGGAATTCCGATACGCAGTATTTT.